This section outlines one T cell receptor beta chain sequence together with its context. What it binds is unknown. Clones were sequenced by immunoSEQ multiplex PCR, and TCRdb holds only the in-frame ones, with some missing. The table records 100,000 or so clones, around 87% of them present only once. The V segment lost 2 bases and the J segment 0 bases; nucleotides outside the gene matches: 1. Germline V gene data show CDR1 as WSHSY and CDR2 as SAAADI. The CDR3 sequence is 15 residues long. This sample stems from a study of T cell responses to AZD1222 COVID-19 vaccine. Study-wide results and limits: After the peak T cell response, and only then, were repertoires sampled.

The gene calls are TRBV10-2 and TRBJ2-3; 8 positions match TRBD2. The sequence came from an adult in good health. The input for sequencing was peripheral blood, taken on day 0 of AZD1222 vaccination. CDR3 nucleotides: TGCGCCAGCAGTGAGCCTAGCGGGAGCACAGATACGCAGTATTTT. Amino acid sequence: CASSEPSGSTDTQYF.